Each of the 3 T cell receptor beta chains below was sequenced from the same sample in a study of blood T cell repertoires in COVID-19. Sequencing was performed with immunoSEQ multiplex PCR; in TCRdb, only in-frame clones are kept and a portion is missing. The table has approximately 40,000 clones, 87% seen once. Material: peripheral blood. Every receptor here comes from a woman of 80 years or more in a cohort sampled during active or convalescent COVID-19.

DNA of the CDR3: TGTGCCAGCAGCTTGGTAAGCGGGAGGCTCGGATCCTACAATGAGCAGTTCTTC. Protein: CASSLVSGRLGSYNEQFF. The genes are TRBV5-5 and TRBJ2-1, with 9 positions matching TRBD2. CDR3 length: 18 amino acids. Germline V gives CDR1 SGHKS, CDR2 YYEKEE (reference sequence). The ends lost 0 bases at V and 1 base at J; junction bases unmatched: 8.

V is TRBV7-2 and J is TRBJ2-7, with D perhaps matching TRBD2 (6 bases). CDR1 SGHTA and CDR2 FQGNSA come from the germline V gene. The CDR3 spans 13 residues. The ends were cut back, 3 bases at V and 4 bases at J, with 10 bases in the middle. CDR3 in DNA: TGTGCCAGCAGCTTCGCGCGGGATTACGAGCAGTACTTC. Protein product: CASSFARDYEQYF. The variable domain in full, completed from reference TRBV7-2 and TRBJ2-7, reads GAGVSQSPSNKVTEKGKDVELRCDPISGHTALYWYRQSLGQGLEFLIYFQGNSAPDKSGLPSDRFSAERTGGSVSTLTIQRTQQEDSAVYLCASSFARDYEQYFGPGTRLTVT.

The chain employs TRBV5-1 and TRBJ2-1, with D maybe TRBD2 (6 bases). There are 14 residues in the CDR3. The V and J ends lost 2 bases and 3 bases respectively, with 9 bases between them. The germline gives CDR1 SGHRS, CDR2 YFSETQ. In DNA, the CDR3 is TGCGCCAGCAGCTTTCCGACTAGCTACAATGAGCAGTTCTTC. Residues: CASSFPTSYNEQFF.